The rows below give T cell receptor beta chains drawn from one sample of a study of cytotoxic CD8 clonotypes in ibrutinib-treated CLL. Repertoires were generated with immunoSEQ multiplex PCR, while TCRdb's copy carries only in-frame clones and drops some. The table records 200,000 to 250,000 clones, 75% to 80% of them present only once. This sample comprised PBMCs, obtained after 12 months of ibrutinib treatment. The receptor set was obtained from a human donor with chronic lymphocytic leukemia. The CDR3 runs from the conserved cysteine through the conserved F or W. The order of the fields is V gene, J gene, D gene, clone size, CDR3 protein, CDR3 DNA. A D gene is named only where the DNA matches it firmly. Only some rows state a clone size, as once, few, many or a class for expanded clones.

v_call: TRBV4-1; j_call: TRBJ2-5; d_call: TRBD1; clone_size: few; cdr3_aa: CASSQVPGQGGETQYF; cdr3_nt: TGCGCCAGCAGCCAGGTTCCGGGACAGGGAGGAGAGACCCAGTACTTC
v_call: TRBV11-2; j_call: TRBJ1-1; d_call: NA; clone_size: NA; cdr3_aa: CASSLMTGNTEAFF; cdr3_nt: TGTGCCAGCAGCTTGATGACAGGGAACACTGAAGCTTTCTTT
v_call: TRBV10-3; j_call: TRBJ2-1; d_call: TRBD2; clone_size: once; cdr3_aa: CAIRGQLAGAGEQFF; cdr3_nt: TGTGCCATCCGAGGGCAGCTAGCGGGGGCGGGTGAGCAGTTCTTC
v_call: TRBV29-1; j_call: TRBJ1-1; d_call: NA; clone_size: NA; cdr3_aa: CSVENPGSVTEAFF; cdr3_nt: TGCAGCGTTGAAAACCCCGGGTCGGTGACTGAAGCTTTCTTT
v_call: TRBV30; j_call: TRBJ2-5; d_call: NA; clone_size: NA; cdr3_aa: CAWSGHPFEETQYF; cdr3_nt: TGTGCCTGGTCGGGACACCCATTCGAGGAGACCCAGTACTTC
v_call: TRBV7-9; j_call: TRBJ1-1; d_call: TRBD1; clone_size: few; cdr3_aa: CASIPTGVNTEAFF; cdr3_nt: TGTGCCAGCATACCCACAGGGGTGAACACTGAAGCTTTCTTT
v_call: TRBV7-6; j_call: TRBJ2-4; d_call: NA; clone_size: few; cdr3_aa: CASSPYPGPGKNIQYF; cdr3_nt: TGTGCCAGCAGCCCTTACCCGGGCCCCGGCAAAAACATTCAGTACTTC
v_call: TRBV28; j_call: TRBJ2-1; d_call: NA; clone_size: NA; cdr3_aa: CASTVNNEQFF; cdr3_nt: TGTGCCAGCACCGTGAACAATGAGCAGTTCTTC
v_call: TRBV5-1; j_call: TRBJ2-2; d_call: NA; clone_size: NA; cdr3_aa: CASSSTGPKGELFF; cdr3_nt: TGCGCCAGCAGCTCCACCGGGCCTAAGGGGGAGCTGTTTTTT
v_call: TRBV29-1; j_call: TRBJ1-1; d_call: TRBD1; clone_size: NA; cdr3_aa: CSVTEYRQGGTEAFF; cdr3_nt: TGCAGCGTAACCGAATATCGACAGGGAGGGACTGAAGCTTTCTTT
v_call: TRBV7-4; j_call: TRBJ2-4; d_call: TRBD2; clone_size: NA; cdr3_aa: CASSLFFVSGVAKNIQYF; cdr3_nt: TGTGCCAGCAGCTTATTTTTCGTAAGCGGGGTAGCCAAAAACATTCAGTACTTC
v_call: TRBV5-1; j_call: TRBJ1-2; d_call: TRBD1; clone_size: NA; cdr3_aa: CASSPGTDKNYGYTF; cdr3_nt: TGCGCCAGCAGTCCCGGGACAGATAAAAACTATGGCTACACCTTC
v_call: TRBV4-1; j_call: TRBJ2-2; d_call: NA; clone_size: NA; cdr3_aa: CASSWDTTTGELFF; cdr3_nt: TGCGCCAGCAGCTGGGACACCACCACCGGGGAGCTGTTTTTT
v_call: TRBV9; j_call: TRBJ2-1; d_call: TRBD2; clone_size: NA; cdr3_aa: CASSTSPGGVEFF; cdr3_nt: TGTGCCAGCAGCACGTCCCCTGGGGGGGTCGAGTTCTTC
v_call: TRBV9; j_call: TRBJ1-3; d_call: NA; clone_size: NA; cdr3_aa: CASSVAPSANTIYF; cdr3_nt: TGTGCCAGCAGCGTAGCCCCGTCGGCAAACACCATATATTTT
v_call: TRBV6-5; j_call: TRBJ1-1; d_call: NA; clone_size: NA; cdr3_aa: CASSTRGSLTEAFF; cdr3_nt: TGTGCCAGCAGCACCCGAGGTAGCCTAACTGAAGCTTTCTTT
v_call: TRBV27; j_call: TRBJ2-5; d_call: NA; clone_size: NA; cdr3_aa: CASSLWSGHQETQYF; cdr3_nt: TGTGCCAGCAGTTTATGGTCCGGGCACCAAGAGACCCAGTACTTC
v_call: TRBV18; j_call: TRBJ1-1; d_call: NA; clone_size: few; cdr3_aa: CASSPENTEAFF; cdr3_nt: TGTGCCAGCTCACCGGAGAACACTGAAGCTTTCTTT
v_call: TRBV18; j_call: TRBJ1-1; d_call: NA; clone_size: NA; cdr3_aa: CASSLLQGEAFF; cdr3_nt: TGTGCCAGCTCACTACTACAGGGTGAAGCTTTCTTT
v_call: TRBV11-2; j_call: TRBJ2-3; d_call: TRBD2; clone_size: NA; cdr3_aa: CASSPRGGGARDTQYF; cdr3_nt: TGTGCCAGCAGCCCTCGGGGCGGGGGGGCGAGAGATACGCAGTATTTT
v_call: TRBV5-6; j_call: TRBJ2-7; d_call: NA; clone_size: NA; cdr3_aa: CASNSGYTYEQYF; cdr3_nt: TGTGCCAGCAACTCCGGGTATACCTACGAGCAGTACTTC
v_call: TRBV25-1; j_call: TRBJ2-6; d_call: NA; clone_size: few; cdr3_aa: CASTGNGANVLTF; cdr3_nt: TGTGCCAGCACAGGTAATGGGGCCAACGTCCTGACTTTC
v_call: TRBV25-1; j_call: TRBJ1-2; d_call: NA; clone_size: NA; cdr3_aa: CASSERVGGYGYTF; cdr3_nt: TGTGCCAGCAGTGAGAGGGTTGGTGGCTATGGCTACACCTTC
v_call: TRBV21-1; j_call: TRBJ2-5; d_call: NA; clone_size: NA; cdr3_aa: CASSTSPSMGETQYF; cdr3_nt: TGTGCCAGCAGCACGTCACCCTCAATGGGGGAGACCCAGTACTTC
v_call: TRBV25-1; j_call: TRBJ2-7; d_call: NA; clone_size: NA; cdr3_aa: CASSAPGFIPYEQYF; cdr3_nt: TGTGCCAGCAGTGCCCCCGGGTTCATCCCTTACGAGCAGTACTTC
v_call: TRBV27; j_call: TRBJ2-3; d_call: NA; clone_size: NA; cdr3_aa: CASSSPGRISDTQYF; cdr3_nt: TGTGCCAGCAGTTCCCCGGGACGAATATCAGATACGCAGTATTTT
v_call: TRBV21-1; j_call: TRBJ2-1; d_call: NA; clone_size: NA; cdr3_aa: CASSKIVDEQFF; cdr3_nt: TGTGCCAGCAGCAAAATTGTGGATGAGCAGTTCTTC
v_call: TRBV25-1; j_call: TRBJ1-6; d_call: NA; clone_size: NA; cdr3_aa: CASSEAYSPLHF; cdr3_nt: TGTGCCAGCAGTGAGGCCTATTCACCCCTCCACTTT
v_call: TRBV4-1; j_call: TRBJ2-1; d_call: TRBD2; clone_size: NA; cdr3_aa: CASSHPSGRDNEQFF; cdr3_nt: TGCGCCAGCAGCCATCCTAGCGGGAGGGATAATGAGCAGTTCTTC